The following is a T cell receptor (beta chain) sequence with its context. As yet, its antigen is unknown. Other DNA sequences in the same sample also yield this CDR3. Using immunoSEQ multiplex PCR, the repertoire was profiled, and TCRdb retains in-frame clones only, with some absent. Seen here are some 660,000 clones, about three quarters observed once, and the top ten hold 1.5% to 2%. The CDR3 length is 15 residues. V was shortened by 6 bases and J by 0 bases, with 15 bases between the two germline ends. CDR1 and CDR2 from the germline V gene are SNHLY and FYNNEI. This sample is drawn from a study of shared clonotypes between healthy human individuals. Study-level results: Clonotypes shared by all four sorted-subset donors had higher generation probabilities than non-shared clonotypes.

The source material was memory CD4+ T cells sorted from blood. Subset of the sample: CD45RA-negative fraction. The chain has TRBV2 and TRBJ2-7, with D perhaps being TRBD1 or TRBD2 (5 bases each). This TCR came from a woman in her twenties or thirties in good health. CDR3 in DNA: TGTGCCAGCAGCGAAACAGGAGGCTACTCCTACGAGCAGTACTTC. It specifies CASSETGGYSYEQYF.